One and the same sample provided the 6 T cell receptor beta chains below, sequenced in a study of T cells in Graves' hyperthyroidism and ophthalmopathy. The TCR beta CDR3 regions underwent amplification using RNA transcripts as the source. First-round RT-PCR with HTBI primers amplified the TCR CDR3 region. One entry per CDR3 protein, called by TCRdb with MiXCR from the multiplex PCR reads. The sample comprises around 340,000 distinct CDR3 sequences, roughly 13% of which are singletons, and 20% to 25% rests with the top ten. The source material was blood. The receptors derive from a woman aged 30 to 39 with Graves' hyperthyroidism.

The rearrangement links TRBV15 to TRBJ2-3; 8 positions match TRBD1. The trim removed 2 bases at V and 0 bases at J, leaving 4 bases unmatched. Per the germline V gene, CDR1 is LNHNV and CDR2 is YYDKDF (reference sequence). The CDR3 is 16 residues long. CDR3 protein: CATSRRTGPSTDTQYF. DNA of the CDR3: TGTGCCACCAGCAGACGGACAGGGCCTAGCACAGATACGCAGTATTTT.

In its sample, this clonotype was seen many times. The chain joins TRBV28 to TRBJ2-3, with 8 bases lining up with TRBD2. The CDR3 is 16 amino acids. Trimming removed 2 bases from V and 4 bases from J; junction bases left unmatched: 8. CDR1 is MDHEN, CDR2 SYDVKM, per germline. The CDR3 sequence is CASSLDLREGSDTQYF. In DNA form, the CDR3 reads TGTGCCAGCAGTTTAGATCTCCGGGAGGGTTCAGATACGCAGTATTTT.

Here the CDR3 reads CASHWDRDKGGQPQHF. The DNA of the CDR3 is TGTGCCAGCCATTGGGACCGGGACAAAGGAGGACAGCCCCAGCATTTT. The chain combines TRBV6-2 or TRBV6-3 with TRBJ1-5, with D possibly matching TRBD1 (6 bases). Germline CDR1 MNHEY, CDR2 SVGEGT. V lost 8 bases and J 7 bases, leaving 24 bases between the germline ends. The CDR3 extends over 16 amino acids.

This clonotype was observed at least ten times. The chain employs TRBV11-2 and TRBJ1-2; 8 nucleotides align to TRBD1. The length of the CDR3 is 15 residues. J gave up 2 bases and V 4 bases, and 6 bases lay outside the gene matches. Germline V lookup: CDR1 SGHAT, CDR2 FQNNGV. DNA of the CDR3: TGTGCCAGCAGCTCTAAGAGACAGGGGAACTATGGCTACACCTTC. Its translation: CASSSKRQGNYGYTF.

The V call is TRBV12-3 or TRBV12-4, the J call TRBJ2-3; 7 bases map to TRBD2. The CDR3 has 18 residues. V shed 2 bases, J shed 0 bases, and the junction held 11 bases outside the gene matches. In DNA form, the CDR3 reads TGTGCCAGCAGTTTACCACGCGGGGCGGGAGCGAGCACAGATACGCAGTATTTT. It is translated as CASSLPRGAGASTDTQYF.

This clonotype was picked up many times. V gene TRBV13 combines with J gene TRBJ1-2; D ambiguous. The ends were cut back, 4 bases at V and 4 bases at J, with 13 bases in the middle. Per the germline V gene, CDR1 is PRHDT and CDR2 is FYEKMQ (reference sequence). The CDR3 is 14 amino acids. In DNA, the CDR3 is TGTGCCAGCAGCTCTCGGACGGCCAGCTATGGCTACACCTTC. Its protein is CASSSRTASYGYTF.